This T cell receptor beta chain was recorded in a study of control samples from healthy donors and cancer patients. Method: immunoSEQ multiplex PCR; TCRdb's copy keeps in-frame clones and lacks some. The sample includes around 110,000 clones, 85% to 90% of them seen just once. V was trimmed by 3 bases and J by 7 bases, leaving 12 bases between them. The CDR3 is 13 amino acids. The source of this sequence is a woman aged 70-85 years in good health. Input material: blood. The chain employs TRBV12-3 or TRBV12-4 and TRBJ2-5; tentatively, D is TRBD1 (6 bases). Here the CDR3 DNA reads TGTGCCAGCAGTTTCTTGGCAGGGGTGACCCAGTACTTC. This codes for CASSFLAGVTQYF.